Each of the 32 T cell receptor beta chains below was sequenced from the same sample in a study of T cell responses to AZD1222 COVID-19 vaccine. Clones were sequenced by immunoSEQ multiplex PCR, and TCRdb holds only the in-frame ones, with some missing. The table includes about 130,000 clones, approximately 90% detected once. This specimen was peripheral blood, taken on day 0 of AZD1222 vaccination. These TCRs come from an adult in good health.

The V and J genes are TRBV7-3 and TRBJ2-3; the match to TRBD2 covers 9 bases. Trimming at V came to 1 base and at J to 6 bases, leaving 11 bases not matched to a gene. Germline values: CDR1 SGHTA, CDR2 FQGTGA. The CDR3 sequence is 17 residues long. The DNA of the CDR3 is TGTGCCAGCAGCTTAAGGGTAGCGGGGGCCTCGTGGGATACGCAGTATTTT. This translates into CASSLRVAGASWDTQYF.

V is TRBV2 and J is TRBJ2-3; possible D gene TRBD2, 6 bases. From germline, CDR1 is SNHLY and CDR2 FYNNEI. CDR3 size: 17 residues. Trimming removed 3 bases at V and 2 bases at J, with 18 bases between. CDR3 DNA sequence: TGTGCCAGCAGTGATCAGATACTAGCCCCTACCACAGATACGCAGTATTTT. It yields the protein CASSDQILAPTTDTQYF.

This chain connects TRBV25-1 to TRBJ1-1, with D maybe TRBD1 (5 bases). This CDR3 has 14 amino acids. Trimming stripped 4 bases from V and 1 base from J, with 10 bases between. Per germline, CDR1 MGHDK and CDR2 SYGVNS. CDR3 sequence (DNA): TGTGCCAGCAGTGCCCCGGGACCGAACACTGAAGCTTTCTTT. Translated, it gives CASSAPGPNTEAFF.

The DNA for the CDR3 is TGTGCCAGCAGTTTACAGGGGGTGTCCTACGAGCAGTACTTC. It is translated as CASSLQGVSYEQYF. J is TRBJ2-7 and V is TRBV27, with 7 bases matching TRBD1. Germline V CDR1 and CDR2: MNHEY, SMNVEV (reference sequence). The trim removed 2 bases at V and 1 base at J, leaving 2 bases unmatched. The CDR3 loop spans 14 amino acids.

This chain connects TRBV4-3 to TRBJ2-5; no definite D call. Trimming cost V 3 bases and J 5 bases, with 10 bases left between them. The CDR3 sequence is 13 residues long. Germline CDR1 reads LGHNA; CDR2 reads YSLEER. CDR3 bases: TGCGCCAGCAGCCAGGCCTTGAGGGAGACCCAGTACTTC. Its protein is CASSQALRETQYF.

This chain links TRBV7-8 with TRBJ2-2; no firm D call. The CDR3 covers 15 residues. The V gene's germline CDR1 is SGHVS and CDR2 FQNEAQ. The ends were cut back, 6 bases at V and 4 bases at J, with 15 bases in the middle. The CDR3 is CASSKGPQLTGELFF. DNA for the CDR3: TGTGCCAGCAGTAAAGGACCGCAGCTCACCGGGGAGCTGTTTTTT.

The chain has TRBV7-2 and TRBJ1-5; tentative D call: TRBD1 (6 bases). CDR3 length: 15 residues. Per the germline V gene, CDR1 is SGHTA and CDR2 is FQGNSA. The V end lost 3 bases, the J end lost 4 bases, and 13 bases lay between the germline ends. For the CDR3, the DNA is TGTGCCAGCAGCTTTCTGGGGGCTCCGAATCAGCCCCAGCATTTT. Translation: CASSFLGAPNQPQHF.

CDR3: CAWKVLVEQFF. CDR3 in DNA: TGTGCCTGGAAAGTTTTGGTCGAGCAGTTCTTC. J is TRBJ2-1 and V is TRBV30; D remains unclear. Germline assignment: CDR1 GTSNPN and CDR2 SVGIG (reference sequence). The CDR3 runs to 11 residues. The V and J ends lost 4 bases and 10 bases respectively, with 11 bases between them.

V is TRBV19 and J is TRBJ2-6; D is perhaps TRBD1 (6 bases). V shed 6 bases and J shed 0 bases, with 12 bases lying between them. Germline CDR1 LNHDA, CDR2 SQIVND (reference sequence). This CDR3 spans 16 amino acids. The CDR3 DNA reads TGTGCCAGTAGGGCGACAGGCCTCTCTGGGGCCAACGTCCTGACTTTC. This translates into CASRATGLSGANVLTF.

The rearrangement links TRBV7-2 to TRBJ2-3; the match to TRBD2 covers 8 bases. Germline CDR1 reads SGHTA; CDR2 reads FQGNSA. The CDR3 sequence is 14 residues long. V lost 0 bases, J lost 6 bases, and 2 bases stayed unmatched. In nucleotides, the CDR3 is TGTGCCAGCAGCTTAGCCGGGGGGGTGGATACGCAGTATTTT. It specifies CASSLAGGVDTQYF.

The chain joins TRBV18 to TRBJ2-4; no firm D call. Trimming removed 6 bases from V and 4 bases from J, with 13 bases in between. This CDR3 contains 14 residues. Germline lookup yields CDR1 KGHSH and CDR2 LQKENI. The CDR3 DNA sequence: TGTGCCAGCTCCCCCGCGGTAGGGAAAAACATTCAGTACTTC. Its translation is CASSPAVGKNIQYF.

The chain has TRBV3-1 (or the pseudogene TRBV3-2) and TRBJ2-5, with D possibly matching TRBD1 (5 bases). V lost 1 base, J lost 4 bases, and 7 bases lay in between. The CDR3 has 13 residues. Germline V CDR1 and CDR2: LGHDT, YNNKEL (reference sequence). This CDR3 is CASSQGGGETQYF. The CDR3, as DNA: TGTGCCAGCAGCCAAGGGGGCGGAGAGACCCAGTACTTC.

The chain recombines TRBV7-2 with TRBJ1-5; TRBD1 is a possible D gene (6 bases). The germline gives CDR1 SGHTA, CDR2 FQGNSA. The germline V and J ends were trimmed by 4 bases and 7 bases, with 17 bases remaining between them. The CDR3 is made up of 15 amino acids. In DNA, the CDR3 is TGTGCCAGCAGCTCCTCCGACAGGCCGCCCCAGCCCCAGCATTTT. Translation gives CASSSSDRPPQPQHF. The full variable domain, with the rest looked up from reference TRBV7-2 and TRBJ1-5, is GAGVSQSPSNKVTEKGKDVELRCDPISGHTALYWYRQSLGQGLEFLIYFQGNSAPDKSGLPSDRFSAERTGGSVSTLTIQRTQQEDSAVYLCASSSSDRPPQPQHFGDGTRLSIL.

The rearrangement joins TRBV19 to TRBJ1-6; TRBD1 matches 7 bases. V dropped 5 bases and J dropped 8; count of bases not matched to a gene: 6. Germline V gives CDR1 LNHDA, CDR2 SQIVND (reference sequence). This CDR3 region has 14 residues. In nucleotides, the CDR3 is TGTGCCAGTAGTGGCCGGGACAGATATTCACCCCTCCACTTT. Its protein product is CASSGRDRYSPLHF.

Here the CDR3 reads CASSVPQVTEAFF. The CDR3 region has the DNA TGTGCCAGCAGCGTACCTCAGGTTACTGAAGCTTTCTTT. This chain links TRBV7-9 with TRBJ1-1, with D unresolved. The length of the CDR3 is 13 residues. In germline, CDR1 is SEHNR, CDR2 FQNEAQ (reference sequence). V lost 5 bases and J lost 5, with 12 bases in between.

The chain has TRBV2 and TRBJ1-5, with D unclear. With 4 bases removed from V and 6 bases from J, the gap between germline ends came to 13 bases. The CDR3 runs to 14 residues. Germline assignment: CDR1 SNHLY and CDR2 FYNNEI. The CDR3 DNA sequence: TGTGCCAGCAGTGTCCGGGTTTTAGGTCAGCCCCAGCATTTT. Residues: CASSVRVLGQPQHF.

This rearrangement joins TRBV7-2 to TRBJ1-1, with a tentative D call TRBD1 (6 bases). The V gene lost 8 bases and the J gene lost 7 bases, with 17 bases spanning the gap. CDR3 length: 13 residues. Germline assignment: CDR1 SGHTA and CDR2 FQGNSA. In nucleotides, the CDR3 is TGTGCCAGCTTCCAGGGGACAAATAATGAAGCTTTCTTT. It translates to CASFQGTNNEAFF. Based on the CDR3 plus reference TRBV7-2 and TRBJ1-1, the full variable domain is GAGVSQSPSNKVTEKGKDVELRCDPISGHTALYWYRQSLGQGLEFLIYFQGNSAPDKSGLPSDRFSAERTGGSVSTLTIQRTQQEDSAVYLCASFQGTNNEAFFGQGTRLTVV.

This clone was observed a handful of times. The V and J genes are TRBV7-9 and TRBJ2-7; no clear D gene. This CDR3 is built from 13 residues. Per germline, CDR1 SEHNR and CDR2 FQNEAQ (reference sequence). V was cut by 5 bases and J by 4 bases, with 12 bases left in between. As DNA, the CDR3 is TGTGCCAGCAGCCCCGGATATGGGTACGAGCAGTACTTC. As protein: CASSPGYGYEQYF.

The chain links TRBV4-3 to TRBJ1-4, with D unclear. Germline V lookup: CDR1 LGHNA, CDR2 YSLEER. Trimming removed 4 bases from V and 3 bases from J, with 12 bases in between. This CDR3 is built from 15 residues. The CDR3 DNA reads TGCGCCAGCAGCCGATGGGTCGTGGCTAATGAAAAACTGTTTTTT. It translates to CASSRWVVANEKLFF.

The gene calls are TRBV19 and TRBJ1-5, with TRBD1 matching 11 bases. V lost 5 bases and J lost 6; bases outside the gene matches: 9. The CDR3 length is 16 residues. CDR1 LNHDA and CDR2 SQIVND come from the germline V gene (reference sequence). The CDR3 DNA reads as TGTGCCAGTAGTGGGCCTCGGACAGGGGGCGTTCAGCCCCAGCATTTT. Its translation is CASSGPRTGGVQPQHF.

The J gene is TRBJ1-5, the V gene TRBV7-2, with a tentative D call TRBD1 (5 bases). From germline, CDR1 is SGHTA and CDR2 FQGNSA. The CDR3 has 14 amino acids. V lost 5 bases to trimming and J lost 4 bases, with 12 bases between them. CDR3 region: CASSLTGGNQPQHF. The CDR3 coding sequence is TGTGCCAGCAGCCTTACGGGGGGGAATCAGCCCCAGCATTTT. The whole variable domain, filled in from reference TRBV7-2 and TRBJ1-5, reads GAGVSQSPSNKVTEKGKDVELRCDPISGHTALYWYRQSLGQGLEFLIYFQGNSAPDKSGLPSDRFSAERTGGSVSTLTIQRTQQEDSAVYLCASSLTGGNQPQHFGDGTRLSIL.

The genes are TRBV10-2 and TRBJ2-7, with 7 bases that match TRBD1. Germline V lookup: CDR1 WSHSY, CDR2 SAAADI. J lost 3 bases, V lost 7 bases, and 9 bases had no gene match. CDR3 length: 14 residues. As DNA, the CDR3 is TGCGCCAGCACCCTGACAGGGATGGACTACGAGCAGTACTTC. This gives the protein CASTLTGMDYEQYF.

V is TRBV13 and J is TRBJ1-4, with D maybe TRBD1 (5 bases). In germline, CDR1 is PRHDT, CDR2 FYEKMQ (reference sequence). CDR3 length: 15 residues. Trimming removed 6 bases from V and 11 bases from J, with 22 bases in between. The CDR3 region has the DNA TGTGCCAGCAGTTCCTCGTCGGGTGTCGGGGACAAACTGTTTTTT. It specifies CASSSSSGVGDKLFF.

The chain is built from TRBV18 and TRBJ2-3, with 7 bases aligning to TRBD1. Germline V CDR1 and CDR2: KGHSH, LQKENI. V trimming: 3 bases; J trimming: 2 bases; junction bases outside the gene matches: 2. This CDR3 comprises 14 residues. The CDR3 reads CASSPRGNTDTQYF. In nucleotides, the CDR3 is TGTGCCAGCTCACCCAGGGGGAACACAGATACGCAGTATTTT.

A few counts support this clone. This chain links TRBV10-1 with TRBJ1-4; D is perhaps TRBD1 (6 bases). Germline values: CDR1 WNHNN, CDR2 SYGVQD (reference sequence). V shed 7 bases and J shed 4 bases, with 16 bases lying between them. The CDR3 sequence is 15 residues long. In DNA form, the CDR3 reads TGCGCCAGCACCCGGACAGCTTTTAATAATGAAAAACTGTTTTTT. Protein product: CASTRTAFNNEKLFF.

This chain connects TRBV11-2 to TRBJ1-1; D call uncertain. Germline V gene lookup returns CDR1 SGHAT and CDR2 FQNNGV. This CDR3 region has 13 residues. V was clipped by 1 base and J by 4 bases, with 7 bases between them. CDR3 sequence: CASSLVLGTEAFF. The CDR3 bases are TGTGCCAGCAGCTTAGTGCTGGGCACTGAAGCTTTCTTT.

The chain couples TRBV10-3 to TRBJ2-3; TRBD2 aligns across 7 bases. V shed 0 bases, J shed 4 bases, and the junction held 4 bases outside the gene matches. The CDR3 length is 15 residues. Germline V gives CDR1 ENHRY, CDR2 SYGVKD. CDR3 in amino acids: CAISESAGVADTQYF. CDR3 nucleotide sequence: TGTGCCATCAGTGAGTCGGCGGGGGTAGCAGATACGCAGTATTTT.

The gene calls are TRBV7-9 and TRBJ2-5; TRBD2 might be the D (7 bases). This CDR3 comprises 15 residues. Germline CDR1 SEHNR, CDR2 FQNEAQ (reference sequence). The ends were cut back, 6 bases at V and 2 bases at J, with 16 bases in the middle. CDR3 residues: CASSLLGGEQETQYF. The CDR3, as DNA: TGTGCCAGCAGTCTTCTAGGGGGGGAACAAGAGACCCAGTACTTC.

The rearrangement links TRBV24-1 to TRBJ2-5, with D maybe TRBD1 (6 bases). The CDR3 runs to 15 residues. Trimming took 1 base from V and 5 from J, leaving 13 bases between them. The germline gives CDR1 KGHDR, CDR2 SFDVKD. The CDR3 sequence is CATSDLGRGFETQYF. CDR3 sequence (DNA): TGTGCCACCAGTGATTTAGGCAGGGGTTTTGAGACCCAGTACTTC.

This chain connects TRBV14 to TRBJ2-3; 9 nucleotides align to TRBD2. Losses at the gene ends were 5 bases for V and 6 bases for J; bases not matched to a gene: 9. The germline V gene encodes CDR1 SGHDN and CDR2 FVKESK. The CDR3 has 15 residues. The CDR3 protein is CASSVRGGEIDTQYF. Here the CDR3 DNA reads TGTGCCAGCAGCGTCCGCGGGGGGGAAATCGATACGCAGTATTTT.

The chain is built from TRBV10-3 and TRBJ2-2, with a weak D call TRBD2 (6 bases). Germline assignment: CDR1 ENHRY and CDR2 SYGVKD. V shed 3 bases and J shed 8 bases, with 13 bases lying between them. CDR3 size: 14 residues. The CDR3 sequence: CAISDPGEAGELFF. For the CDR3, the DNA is TGTGCCATCAGTGATCCGGGGGAGGCTGGGGAGCTGTTTTTT.

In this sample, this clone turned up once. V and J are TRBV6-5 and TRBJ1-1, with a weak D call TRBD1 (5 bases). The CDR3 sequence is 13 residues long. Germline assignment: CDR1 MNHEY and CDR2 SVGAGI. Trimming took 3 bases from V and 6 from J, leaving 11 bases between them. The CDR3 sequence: CASSYDMGAEAFF. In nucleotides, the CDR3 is TGTGCCAGCAGTTATGACATGGGGGCTGAAGCTTTCTTT.